This T cell receptor beta chain emerged from a study of shared clonotypes between healthy human individuals. Positive CCR7 selection of CD45RO-negative cells yielded the naive CD8 cells, and terminally differentiated effector memory CD45RA+ cells were excluded. Recent vaccinations or acute infections were absent in the healthy HIV-negative adult donors. As regards this clone: Its antigen is currently unknown.

Study-level results: Researchers sampled only blood; tissue repertoires likely differ.

With V trimmed by 5 bases and J by 1 base, 15 bases remained unmatched. This CDR3 spans 19 amino acids. CDR1 SEHNR and CDR2 FQNEAQ come from the germline V gene (reference sequence). TCRdb's copy holds only in-frame clones and misses some; the assay was immunoSEQ multiplex PCR. This table holds about 820,000 clones, 85% to 95% found once. This chain uses TRBV7-9 with TRBJ2-7, with 12 bases matching TRBD2. What was sequenced was naive CD8+ T cells sorted from blood. The origin of this receptor is a man aged 30-40 years in good health. CDR3 sequence reads: CASSTHTAVLAGGSYEQYF. Here the CDR3 DNA reads TGTGCCAGCAGCACTCATACGGCAGTTCTAGCGGGAGGGTCCTACGAGCAGTACTTC.